A selection of T cell receptor beta chains follows, all from one sample in a study of T-cell memory formation after mild COVID-19. TCRdb re-called the 5' RACE reads through MiXCR, storing one row per CDR3 protein. This table holds roughly 550,000 distinct CDR3 sequences, 20% found once. Sample: PBMCs or a T cell subset sorted from them (not recorded which). Source of these receptors: an adult woman who had mild COVID-19 (a few samples of this study predate the infection). Cell type and time point are not known. CDR3s include the opening cysteine and the closing phenylalanine or tryptophan. The D gene is left open where the match is weak. Size tells how often a clone was seen (once, few, many) or the class of an expanded clone, and some rows leave it out.

J gene: TRBJ1-1
D gene: NA
V gene: TRBV9
clone size: NA
CDR3 protein: CASSDQGHTEAFF
CDR3 DNA: TGTGCCAGCAGCGATCAAGGGCACACTGAAGCTTTCTTT

J gene: TRBJ2-4
D gene: NA
V gene: TRBV20-1
clone size: few
CDR3 protein: CSATPVSSESIQYF
CDR3 DNA: TGCAGTGCTACACCCGTCAGCTCAGAAAGCATTCAGTACTTC

J gene: TRBJ2-7
D gene: NA
V gene: TRBV12-3/TRBV12-4
clone size: few
CDR3 protein: CASSRTTSSYEQYF
CDR3 DNA: TGTGCCAGCAGCCGTACTACGAGCTCCTACGAGCAGTACTTC

J gene: TRBJ1-4
D gene: TRBD1
V gene: TRBV6-5
clone size: once
CDR3 protein: CASSYSKTGMNKLFF
CDR3 DNA: TGTGCCAGCAGTTACTCGAAGACAGGGATGAATAAACTGTTTTTT

J gene: TRBJ2-7
D gene: TRBD2
V gene: TRBV4-1
clone size: few
CDR3 protein: CASSQLAAGESYEQYF
CDR3 DNA: TGCGCCAGCAGCCAATTGGCGGCGGGGGAGTCCTACGAGCAGTACTTC

J gene: TRBJ2-7
D gene: TRBD2
V gene: TRBV12-3/TRBV12-4
clone size: few
CDR3 protein: CASSLGSGGPYEQYF
CDR3 DNA: TGTGCCAGCAGTCTCGGTAGCGGGGGCCCCTACGAGCAGTACTTC

J gene: TRBJ2-6
D gene: NA
V gene: TRBV19
clone size: NA
CDR3 protein: CASSINRVSLSGANVLTF
CDR3 DNA: TGTGCCAGTAGTATAAACAGGGTTTCCCTCTCTGGGGCCAACGTCCTGACTTTC

J gene: TRBJ2-1
D gene: TRBD2
V gene: TRBV27
clone size: many
CDR3 protein: CAISSGSSYNEQFF
CDR3 DNA: TGTGCCATCTCTAGCGGGAGCTCCTACAATGAGCAGTTCTTC

J gene: TRBJ1-4
D gene: TRBD1
V gene: TRBV7-9
clone size: NA
CDR3 protein: CASSFPQGATNEKLFF
CDR3 DNA: TGTGCCAGCAGCTTCCCGCAGGGGGCAACTAATGAAAAACTGTTTTTT

J gene: TRBJ1-1
D gene: NA
V gene: TRBV12-3/TRBV12-4
clone size: NA
CDR3 protein: CASSLGGLLDTEAFF
CDR3 DNA: TGTGCCAGCAGTTTAGGGGGCTTATTGGACACTGAAGCTTTCTTT

J gene: TRBJ2-7
D gene: NA
V gene: TRBV20-1
clone size: few
CDR3 protein: CSARRPRDGDYEQYF
CDR3 DNA: TGCAGTGCTAGACGGCCTCGGGACGGAGACTACGAGCAGTACTTC

J gene: TRBJ1-6
D gene: NA
V gene: TRBV6-2/TRBV6-3
clone size: few
CDR3 protein: CASKERGSYNSPLHF
CDR3 DNA: TGTGCCAGCAAAGAGCGGGGCTCCTATAATTCACCCCTCCACTTT

J gene: TRBJ1-2
D gene: NA
V gene: TRBV9
clone size: few
CDR3 protein: CASSVGGVGYGYTF
CDR3 DNA: TGTGCCAGCAGCGTAGGGGGCGTAGGCTATGGCTACACCTTC

J gene: TRBJ2-7
D gene: TRBD1
V gene: TRBV13
clone size: NA
CDR3 protein: CASSSTGAEQYF
CDR3 DNA: TGTGCCAGCAGCTCCACAGGGGCCGAGCAGTACTTC

J gene: TRBJ1-2
D gene: NA
V gene: TRBV6-1
clone size: NA
CDR3 protein: CASSETPYGYTF
CDR3 DNA: TGTGCCAGCAGTGAGACCCCGTATGGCTACACCTTC

J gene: TRBJ2-7
D gene: NA
V gene: TRBV7-9
clone size: NA
CDR3 protein: CASSGPYEQYF
CDR3 DNA: TGTGCCAGCAGCGGACCTTACGAGCAGTACTTC

J gene: TRBJ1-2
D gene: NA
V gene: TRBV12-3/TRBV12-4
clone size: NA
CDR3 protein: CASSFSTSGKYGYTF
CDR3 DNA: TGTGCCAGCAGTTTCTCCACCTCCGGGAAATATGGCTACACCTTC

J gene: TRBJ2-2
D gene: NA
V gene: TRBV6-1
clone size: few
CDR3 protein: CASSDWDMFSGELFF
CDR3 DNA: TGTGCCAGCAGTGACTGGGACATGTTCTCCGGGGAGCTGTTTTTT

J gene: TRBJ2-7
D gene: TRBD2
V gene: TRBV5-1
clone size: NA
CDR3 protein: CASRGGHNEQYF
CDR3 DNA: TGCGCCAGCAGGGGAGGGCACAACGAGCAGTACTTC

J gene: TRBJ2-1
D gene: NA
V gene: TRBV27
clone size: NA
CDR3 protein: CASSLRTRILNEQFF
CDR3 DNA: TGTGCCAGCAGTTTAAGGACACGGATCTTAAATGAGCAGTTCTTC

J gene: TRBJ2-2
D gene: TRBD2
V gene: TRBV5-1
clone size: NA
CDR3 protein: CASSFLTGTSGVGELFF
CDR3 DNA: TGCGCCAGCAGCTTCTTAACCGGGACTAGCGGGGTCGGGGAGCTGTTTTTT

J gene: TRBJ1-4
D gene: NA
V gene: TRBV14
clone size: few
CDR3 protein: CASSPFGGEKLFF
CDR3 DNA: TGTGCCAGCAGCCCCTTTGGGGGAGAAAAACTGTTTTTT

J gene: TRBJ1-1
D gene: TRBD1
V gene: TRBV6-5
clone size: NA
CDR3 protein: CASSYGRGQGEAFF
CDR3 DNA: TGTGCCAGCAGTTACGGCAGGGGGCAAGGTGAAGCTTTCTTT

J gene: TRBJ2-1
D gene: NA
V gene: TRBV6-1
clone size: NA
CDR3 protein: CASSGSGHSYNEQFF
CDR3 DNA: TGTGCCAGCAGTGGGTCAGGGCACTCCTACAATGAGCAGTTCTTC

J gene: TRBJ2-5
D gene: TRBD2
V gene: TRBV15
clone size: NA
CDR3 protein: CATGLGAKETQYF
CDR3 DNA: TGTGCCACCGGACTAGGGGCCAAAGAGACCCAGTACTTC

J gene: TRBJ2-1
D gene: TRBD1
V gene: TRBV9
clone size: NA
CDR3 protein: CASSPRGTGANEQFF
CDR3 DNA: TGTGCCAGCAGCCCCCGGGGGACAGGGGCCAATGAGCAGTTCTTC

J gene: TRBJ1-6
D gene: TRBD1
V gene: TRBV5-1
clone size: NA
CDR3 protein: CASSFGTGQSNSYNSPLHF
CDR3 DNA: TGCGCCAGCAGCTTTGGGACAGGGCAATCCAACTCCTATAATTCACCCCTCCACTTT

J gene: TRBJ2-1
D gene: NA
V gene: TRBV7-3
clone size: NA
CDR3 protein: CASSPLGGSNNEQFF
CDR3 DNA: TGTGCCAGCAGCCCCCTCGGAGGGTCTAACAATGAGCAGTTCTTC

J gene: TRBJ2-6
D gene: NA
V gene: TRBV7-9
clone size: few
CDR3 protein: CASSLRVARDTARANVLTF
CDR3 DNA: TGTGCCAGCAGCTTAAGAGTCGCCCGGGACACAGCCAGGGCCAACGTCCTGACTTTC

J gene: TRBJ2-2
D gene: NA
V gene: TRBV29-1
clone size: few
CDR3 protein: CSVEDLRAGELFF
CDR3 DNA: NA

J gene: TRBJ2-5
D gene: TRBD2
V gene: TRBV2
clone size: NA
CDR3 protein: CASSHRTSGTQETQYF
CDR3 DNA: TGTGCCAGCAGCCATAGGACTAGCGGGACCCAAGAGACCCAGTACTTC

J gene: TRBJ2-1
D gene: TRBD2
V gene: TRBV4-2
clone size: NA
CDR3 protein: CASSQENGIAGYNEQFF
CDR3 DNA: TGTGCCAGCAGCCAAGAGAACGGGATAGCGGGGTACAATGAGCAGTTCTTC

J gene: TRBJ2-1
D gene: TRBD2
V gene: TRBV15
clone size: many
CDR3 protein: CATSRESGGSYNEQFF
CDR3 DNA: TGTGCCACCAGCAGAGAATCGGGGGGCTCCTACAATGAGCAGTTCTTC

J gene: TRBJ2-3
D gene: NA
V gene: TRBV9
clone size: NA
CDR3 protein: CASSVDPSNPTDTQYF
CDR3 DNA: TGTGCCAGCAGCGTAGATCCCTCCAACCCCACAGATACGCAGTATTTT

J gene: TRBJ1-1
D gene: TRBD1
V gene: TRBV6-1
clone size: few
CDR3 protein: CATWDSLTEAFF
CDR3 DNA: TGTGCCACCTGGGACAGCCTCACTGAAGCTTTCTTT

J gene: TRBJ2-2
D gene: NA
V gene: TRBV5-1
clone size: NA
CDR3 protein: CPEGYPGDTGELFF
CDR3 DNA: TGCCCCGAAGGATACCCGGGAGACACCGGGGAGCTGTTTTTT

J gene: TRBJ1-1
D gene: NA
V gene: TRBV9
clone size: few
CDR3 protein: CASSLGTRTEAFF
CDR3 DNA: TGTGCCAGCAGCCTTGGGACGAGGACTGAAGCTTTCTTT

J gene: TRBJ2-1
D gene: NA
V gene: TRBV20-1
clone size: few
CDR3 protein: CSAQDTSGVVYNEQFF
CDR3 DNA: TGCAGTGCCCAGGACACCTCGGGGGTAGTTTACAATGAGCAGTTCTTC

J gene: TRBJ1-5
D gene: NA
V gene: TRBV29-1
clone size: NA
CDR3 protein: CSVDLGGAGQPQHF
CDR3 DNA: TGCAGCGTTGATCTCGGGGGCGCAGGTCAGCCCCAGCATTTT

J gene: TRBJ1-3
D gene: TRBD1
V gene: TRBV12-3/TRBV12-4
clone size: few
CDR3 protein: CASSPTDRGRRNTIYF
CDR3 DNA: TGTGCCAGCAGCCCTACCGACAGGGGGCGTAGAAACACCATATATTTT

J gene: TRBJ1-3
D gene: TRBD1
V gene: TRBV10-3
clone size: few
CDR3 protein: CAIRRQGENTIYF
CDR3 DNA: TGTGCCATCAGGCGTCAGGGGGAGAACACCATATATTTT

J gene: TRBJ2-3
D gene: NA
V gene: TRBV12-3/TRBV12-4
clone size: NA
CDR3 protein: CASTEGLTSTDTQYF
CDR3 DNA: TGTGCCAGCACCGAAGGACTAACAAGCACAGATACGCAGTATTTT

J gene: TRBJ2-7
D gene: TRBD1
V gene: TRBV20-1
clone size: NA
CDR3 protein: CSAHSPGTGSYEQYF
CDR3 DNA: TGCAGTGCCCATAGTCCCGGGACAGGGTCATACGAGCAGTACTTC

J gene: TRBJ2-7
D gene: NA
V gene: TRBV18
clone size: NA
CDR3 protein: CASQYAGHLYEQYF
CDR3 DNA: TGTGCCAGCCAATATGCGGGACATCTCTACGAGCAGTACTTC